A single sample gave rise to the 26 T cell receptor beta chains below, sequenced in a study of T cell responses to AZD1222 COVID-19 vaccine. Assay used: immunoSEQ multiplex PCR; TCRdb lists only in-frame clones, some missing. Of around 190,000 clones in the sample, almost 95% were seen once. Source: peripheral blood, taken on day 0 of AZD1222 vaccination. These receptor sequences come from an adult in good health.

This sequence joins TRBV6-6 and TRBJ1-2; tentatively, D is TRBD1 (6 bases). V was trimmed by 8 bases and J by 2 bases, leaving 15 bases between them. Germline lookup yields CDR1 MNHNY and CDR2 SVGAGI (reference sequence). This CDR3 has 14 residues. The CDR3 sequence is CASRAGQNNYGYTF. The CDR3 bases are TGTGCCAGCCGGGCCGGACAGAACAACTATGGCTACACCTTC.

The rearrangement joins TRBV18 to TRBJ1-2; D is perhaps TRBD1 (6 bases). The V gene's germline CDR1 is KGHSH and CDR2 LQKENI. Trimming removed 6 bases from V and 3 bases from J, with 14 bases in between. The CDR3 extends over 14 amino acids. The CDR3 DNA is TGTGCCAGCTCGCCCAGGGGAGTAGACTATGGCTACACCTTC. The encoded protein is CASSPRGVDYGYTF.

The V and J genes are TRBV6-2 or TRBV6-3 and TRBJ2-1, with TRBD2 identical over 11 bases. Trimming removed 5 bases from V and 4 bases from J; junction bases left unmatched: 7. Germline lookup yields CDR1 MNHEY and CDR2 SVGEGT. The CDR3 runs 16 residues. Here the CDR3 DNA reads TGTGCCAGCAGTCCCTCTAGCGGGGGGCCGTACAATGAGCAGTTCTTC. Its translation: CASSPSSGGPYNEQFF.

The CDR3 loop reads CASSSGQGTGGYTF. CDR3 coding DNA: TGTGCCAGCAGCTCGGGACAGGGGACAGGTGGCTACACCTTC. The genes are TRBV9 and TRBJ1-2; TRBD1 matches 10 bases. CDR1 and CDR2 from the germline V gene are SGDLS and YYNGEE. V shed 4 bases and J 7 bases; nucleotides not matched to a gene: 7. CDR3 size: 14 residues.

The chain carries TRBV3-1 (or the pseudogene TRBV3-2) and TRBJ2-5, with TRBD2 identical over 7 bases. Germline assignment: CDR1 LGHDT and CDR2 YNNKEL (reference sequence). V trimming: 7 bases; J trimming: 4 bases; junction bases outside the gene matches: 15. CDR3 length equals 16 residues. Here the CDR3 DNA reads TGTGCCAGCACATTAGGGGCTAGCGGTTCGCGAGAGACCCAGTACTTC. Translation: CASTLGASGSRETQYF.

This clone appeared a single time. The chain links TRBV19 to TRBJ1-1; maybe TRBD1 (5 bases). The CDR3 has 14 amino acids. Germline V gene data show CDR1 as LNHDA and CDR2 as SQIVND (reference sequence). V lost 6 bases, J lost 2 bases, and 13 bases lay in between. CDR3 loop: CASRFQGTNTEAFF. The CDR3 DNA reads as TGTGCCAGTAGGTTTCAGGGAACCAACACTGAAGCTTTCTTT.

The V and J genes are TRBV5-4 and TRBJ2-2; 10 bases map to TRBD2. The CDR3 sequence is 15 residues long. V lost 0 bases to trimming and J lost 8 bases; unmatched junction nucleotides: 4. The germline V gene encodes CDR1 SGHNT and CDR2 YYREEE (reference sequence). CDR3 nucleotides: TGTGCCAGCAGCTTGGAGCGGGGGGGCGAGGGGGAGCTGTTTTTT. This codes for CASSLERGGEGELFF.

The V call is TRBV7-9, the J call TRBJ1-1; tentative D call: TRBD1 (6 bases). The CDR3 contains 18 residues. The germline V gene has CDR1 SEHNR and CDR2 FQNEAQ (reference sequence). Trimming shortened V by 0 bases and J by 2 bases, and 19 bases separated the two germline ends. In DNA form, the CDR3 reads TGTGCCAGCAGCTTAGCTGTACAGGGCCTGCAATCTAACACTGAAGCTTTCTTT. Translation: CASSLAVQGLQSNTEAFF. The full variable domain, rest sourced from reference TRBV7-9 and TRBJ1-1, is DTGVSQNPRHKITKRGQNVTFRCDPISEHNRLYWYRQTLGQGPEFLTYFQNEAQLEKSRLLSDRFSAERPKGSFSTLEIQRTEQGDSAMYLCASSLAVQGLQSNTEAFFGQGTRLTVV.

This clone has only one observation. The chain is built from TRBV6-5 and TRBJ2-3; D is unresolved. CDR3 length equals 13 residues. Germline V gene sequence: CDR1 MNHEY, CDR2 SVGAGI. V was clipped by 6 bases and J by 2 bases, with 9 bases between them. The DNA for the CDR3 is TGTGCCAGCAGAGACCGGACCACAGATACGCAGTATTTT. This codes for CASRDRTTDTQYF.

CDR3 sequence: CASSPESRPSGDTIYF. CDR3 nucleotides: TGCGCCAGCAGCCCGGAATCACGGCCATCCGGGGACACCATATATTTT. The chain links TRBV4-3 to TRBJ1-3; D unresolved. The V and J ends lost 4 bases and 8 bases respectively, with 21 bases between them. The CDR3 is 16 residues long. The germline V gene encodes CDR1 LGHNA and CDR2 YSLEER.

Points on this clone: At one of its ends the junction is not consistent with the germline gene, which may arise from a read error. The rearrangement joins TRBV10-2 to TRBJ2-5; possible D gene TRBD1, 5 bases. This CDR3 has 16 amino acids. CDR1 and CDR2 from the germline V gene are WSHSY and SAAADI. Here the CDR3 reads CASSENVGRIQDTQYF. The CDR3 nucleotides are TGCGCCAGCAGTGAGAATGTGGGGCGGATACAAGACACCCAGTACTTC.

This sequence joins TRBV20-1 and TRBJ1-1, with D unresolved. The ends were cut back, 3 bases at V and 5 bases at J, with 19 bases in the middle. The germline CDR1 and CDR2 sequences are DFQATT and SNEGSKA (reference sequence). The CDR3 loop spans 15 amino acids. CDR3 sequence reads: CSASPRLRMGTEAFF. The CDR3 DNA follows: TGCAGTGCTAGTCCACGTCTCAGGATGGGGACTGAAGCTTTCTTT.

This CDR3 reads CASSDVSQGVRNSPLHF. The CDR3 DNA follows: TGTGCCAGCAGTGATGTCTCCCAGGGGGTAAGGAATTCACCCCTCCACTTT. The chain recombines TRBV2 with TRBJ1-6; TRBD1 matches at 7 bases. The CDR3 has 17 residues. V trimming: 3 bases; J trimming: 7 bases; junction bases outside the gene matches: 12. From germline, CDR1 is SNHLY and CDR2 FYNNEI.

The V gene is TRBV6-5, the J gene TRBJ1-2, with D hard to call. The germline V gene has CDR1 MNHEY and CDR2 SVGAGI. Trimming removed 6 bases from V and 2 bases from J, with 10 bases in between. The CDR3 is 13 amino acids. The CDR3 DNA reads as TGTGCCAGCAGGACGGACGGGAACTATGGCTACACCTTC. Amino acid sequence: CASRTDGNYGYTF.

This clone was seen a single time. In nucleotides, the CDR3 is TGTGCCAGCAGCTTAGTGTCGGCAGGGCAAGGAAACACCATATATTTT. This translates into CASSLVSAGQGNTIYF. The rearrangement joins TRBV7-2 to TRBJ1-3, with D possibly matching TRBD1 (5 bases). CDR3 size: 16 residues. CDR1 is SGHTA and CDR2 is FQGNSA in the germline V gene. Trimming removed 1 base at V and 4 bases at J, with 14 bases between.

The genes are TRBV10-3 and TRBJ2-7; tentative D call: TRBD2 (5 bases). Germline lookup yields CDR1 ENHRY and CDR2 SYGVKD. The CDR3 covers 11 residues. In nucleotides, the CDR3 is TGTGCCATCAGGGGGAGTGGGGTCGCGACGGTC. Translated, it gives CAIRGSGVATV.

The chain joins TRBV7-9 to TRBJ1-5; TRBD1 aligns across 7 bases. With V trimmed by 1 base and J by 4 bases, 4 bases remained unmatched. Germline CDR1 SEHNR, CDR2 FQNEAQ (reference sequence). This CDR3 has 15 residues. This chain's CDR3 is CASSLGDSINQPQHF. CDR3 DNA: TGTGCCAGCAGCTTAGGGGACAGCATTAATCAGCCCCAGCATTTT.

This clone has a single count. The chain uses TRBV4-2 and TRBJ1-3; no clear D. CDR1 and CDR2 (germline): LGHNA, YNFKEQ. The CDR3 length is 14 residues. Trimming took off 1 base at V and 9 bases at J, with 13 bases between the two ends. The CDR3 loop reads CASSQASPEGTIYF. In DNA, the CDR3 is TGTGCCAGCAGCCAAGCTAGTCCGGAGGGCACCATATATTTT.

The V gene is TRBV7-9, the J gene TRBJ2-5, with TRBD1 matching over 7 bases. The CDR3 extends over 15 amino acids. V was clipped by 1 base and J by 4 bases; unmatched bases: 6. CDR1 and CDR2 from the germline V gene are SEHNR and FQNEAQ (reference sequence). CDR3 loop: CASSLGTTGRETQYF. The CDR3 DNA follows: TGTGCCAGCAGCTTAGGAACGACAGGGCGAGAGACCCAGTACTTC.

The chain recombines TRBV29-1 with TRBJ2-1; D might be TRBD1 or TRBD2, each matching 5 bases. Deletions cut 6 bases from V and 0 bases from J, with 12 bases between. Germline CDR1 SQVTM, CDR2 ANQGSEA. The CDR3 is made up of 14 amino acids. The CDR3 region is CSVEAGTSYNEQFF. Here the CDR3 DNA reads TGCAGCGTCGAGGCCGGGACCTCCTACAATGAGCAGTTCTTC.

V gene TRBV29-1 combines with J gene TRBJ1-5; D is possibly TRBD1 (5 bases). The CDR3 loop spans 16 amino acids. With 5 bases removed from V and 3 bases from J, the gap between germline ends came to 20 bases. CDR1 SQVTM and CDR2 ANQGSEA come from the germline V gene. CDR3 nucleotides: TGCAGCGTTTCAGGCGGCGGAGCAGGGCCCAATCAGCCCCAGCATTTT. As protein: CSVSGGGAGPNQPQHF.

The chain joins TRBV9 to TRBJ2-7; unclear D gene. Per germline, CDR1 SGDLS and CDR2 YYNGEE. V was cut by 0 bases and J by 5 bases, with 12 bases left in between. The CDR3 has 14 amino acids. In DNA, the CDR3 is TGTGCCAGCAGCGTAGGAGACCGGCTCGACGAGCAGTACTTC. Protein product: CASSVGDRLDEQYF. Drawing the rest from reference TRBV9 and TRBJ2-7, the complete variable domain is DSGVTQTPKHLITATGQRVTLRCSPRSGDLSVYWYQQSLDQGLQFLIQYYNGEERAKGNILERFSAQQFPDLHSELNLSSLELGDSALYFCASSVGDRLDEQYFGPGTRLTVT.

The V and J genes are TRBV7-8 and TRBJ1-3; D might be TRBD1 (5 bases). The germline CDR1 and CDR2 sequences are SGHVS and FQNEAQ. This CDR3 has 16 residues. V lost 5 bases to trimming and J lost 2 bases, with 16 bases between them. CDR3 coding DNA: TGTGCCAGCAGCCCAAGGCACCAGGGAGCTGGAAACACCATATATTTT. Its translation is CASSPRHQGAGNTIYF. The full variable domain, its missing parts supplied by reference TRBV7-8 and TRBJ1-3, is GAGVSQSPRYKVAKRGQDVALRCDPISGHVSLFWYQQALGQGPEFLTYFQNEAQLDKSGLPSDRFFAERPEGSVSTLKIQRTQQEDSAVYLCASSPRHQGAGNTIYFGEGSWLTVV.

The rearrangement uses TRBV6-1 and TRBJ1-2; 7 nucleotides match TRBD1. From germline, CDR1 is MNHNS and CDR2 SASEGT. The CDR3 loop spans 17 amino acids. After removal of 1 base from V and 6 bases from J, the junction contained 14 bases not matched to a gene. The CDR3 sequence is CASSEVHRRKGQHGYTF. The CDR3 DNA sequence: TGTGCCAGCAGTGAAGTCCATCGCCGTAAGGGACAGCATGGCTACACCTTC.

The CDR3 sequence: CASSAGGEGYTF. The CDR3 DNA is TGTGCCAGCAGCGCCGGGGGTGAAGGCTACACCTTC. The rearrangement uses TRBV25-1 and TRBJ1-2; a weak D match, TRBD1 (5 bases). Germline loops: CDR1 MGHDK, CDR2 SYGVNS. V lost 6 bases and J lost 8, with 13 bases in between. The CDR3 consists of 12 residues.

V and J are TRBV11-2 and TRBJ2-7, with a possible D match to TRBD1 (6 bases). V lost 3 bases, J lost 5 bases, and 14 bases lay in between. CDR3 length: 14 residues. The V gene's germline CDR1 is SGHAT and CDR2 FQNNGV. The CDR3 loop is CASSFVPRGNEQYF. For the CDR3, the DNA is TGTGCCAGCAGCTTTGTCCCCAGGGGCAACGAGCAGTACTTC. The full variable domain, in which reference TRBV11-2 and TRBJ2-7 provide the parts outside the CDR3, is EAGVAQSPRYKIIEKRQSVAFWCNPISGHATLYWYQQILGQGPKLLIQFQNNGVVDDSQLPKDRFSAERLKGVDSTLKIQPAKLEDSAVYLCASSFVPRGNEQYFGPGTRLTVT.